This entry lists 18 T cell receptor beta chains sequenced from one sample in a study of ipilimumab plus nivolumab after autologous stem cell transplantation. Profiled with immunoSEQ multiplex PCR; TCRdb holds only in-frame clones, not every one. The sample lists around 20,000 clones, around 80% occurring once. Source: PBMCs, taken in a trial of ipilimumab plus nivolumab as post-transplant consolidation. The receptors originated from a male donor with diffuse large B-cell lymphoma.

This clone is labeled medium-sized (0.01 to 0.1%). This chain connects TRBV5-1 to TRBJ2-7, with a possible D match to TRBD1 (6 bases). Germline assignment: CDR1 SGHRS and CDR2 YFSETQ. V lost 0 bases to trimming and J lost 12 bases, with 13 bases between them. The CDR3 loop spans 12 amino acids. This CDR3 reads CASSLEDSLWYF. DNA of the CDR3: TGCGCCAGCAGCTTGGAGGACAGTCTTTGGTACTTC.

This clone was observed a few times. A far bigger clonotype differs at one base, so this is likely a read error. The same CDR3 arises from other DNA sequences in this sample as well. The V call is TRBV5-2, the J call TRBJ2-7; TRBD2 reflects the table's D call only, with no check against the DNA. TRBV5-2 counts as a pseudogene. CDR3 size: 15 residues. The CDR3 DNA reads TGTGCCAGCAGCCAAGGGGACCGCTCGGGGGACGAGCAGTACTTC. Its protein product is CASSQGDRSGDEQYF.

In its sample, this clone was seen a few times. The chain joins TRBV5-1 to TRBJ1-5; TRBD1 might be the D (5 bases). CDR3 length: 14 residues. Germline V gene sequence: CDR1 SGHRS, CDR2 YFSETQ. The germline V and J ends were trimmed by 6 bases and 2 bases, with 12 bases remaining between them. CDR3 sequence reads: CASKRGEGNQPQHF. The CDR3 DNA follows: TGCGCCAGCAAGAGGGGCGAAGGCAATCAGCCCCAGCATTTT.

The chain couples TRBV19 to TRBJ1-1; perhaps TRBD1 as D (5 bases). In germline, CDR1 is LNHDA, CDR2 SQIVND (reference sequence). This CDR3 contains 15 residues. Trimming cost V 0 bases and J 6 bases, with 14 bases left between them. This CDR3 is CASSIDAGSSAEAFF. DNA of the CDR3: TGTGCCAGTAGTATAGATGCAGGGTCGAGCGCTGAAGCTTTCTTT.

This clone occurred a few times. V is TRBV7-9 and J is TRBJ1-1; tentative D call: TRBD1 (5 bases). Germline V CDR1 and CDR2: SEHNR, FQNEAQ (reference sequence). V dropped 2 bases and J dropped 4 bases, with 17 bases sitting between them. This CDR3 comprises 16 residues. The CDR3 nucleotides are TGTGCCAGCAGCTTAAGGGGCCCGGGGAAAAGCACTGAAGCTTTCTTT. This translates into CASSLRGPGKSTEAFF.

The chain uses TRBV6-1 and TRBJ2-7; 7 bases agree with TRBD1. Germline CDR1 and CDR2: MNHNS and SASEGT. This CDR3 has 15 residues. With 7 bases clipped from V and 4 bases from J, the junction kept 13 bases outside the gene matches. The CDR3 DNA is TGTGCCAGCAAACCTCTAACAGGGGTTAGTTACGAGCAGTACTTC. Encoded protein: CASKPLTGVSYEQYF.

V is TRBV7-6 and J is TRBJ2-2, with 7 positions matching TRBD1. V lost 5 bases and J lost 3; bases outside the gene matches: 6. CDR1 SGHVS and CDR2 FNYEAQ come from the germline V gene. This CDR3 is 15 amino acids long. CDR3 in DNA: TGTGCCAGCAGCCCGTATACAGGGGACACCGGGGAGCTGTTTTTT. Translated, it gives CASSPYTGDTGELFF.

V usage is TRBV5-4 and J usage is TRBJ2-7; D possibly matches TRBD1 or TRBD2 (5 bases each). Germline values: CDR1 SGHNT, CDR2 YYREEE (reference sequence). This CDR3 has 16 amino acids. The V and J ends lost 4 bases and 0 bases respectively, with 17 bases between them. The CDR3 loop reads CASSRIDGAGSYEQYF. In DNA form, the CDR3 reads TGTGCCAGCAGCCGGATCGATGGGGCGGGCTCCTACGAGCAGTACTTC.

The genes are TRBV6-5 and TRBJ1-4; D unresolved. The CDR3 covers 14 residues. Trimming left V 2 bases short and J 6 bases short, with 10 bases between. Germline V gives CDR1 MNHEY, CDR2 SVGAGI. In DNA form, the CDR3 reads TGTGCCAGCAGTTACGCCGGACCGTATGAAAAACTGTTTTTT. It yields the protein CASSYAGPYEKLFF.

This sequence joins TRBV11-2 and TRBJ2-3; D is uncertain. The CDR3 runs 13 residues. Germline-derived CDR1 and CDR2 are SGHAT and FQNNGV. Trimming took off 4 bases at V and 3 bases at J, with 8 bases between the two ends. The CDR3 nucleotides read TGTGCCAGCAGCTCGCCGAAGACAGATACGCAGTATTTT. Amino acid sequence: CASSSPKTDTQYF. Complete variable domain (other parts from reference TRBV11-2 and TRBJ2-3): EAGVAQSPRYKIIEKRQSVAFWCNPISGHATLYWYQQILGQGPKLLIQFQNNGVVDDSQLPKDRFSAERLKGVDSTLKIQPAKLEDSAVYLCASSSPKTDTQYFGPGTRLTVL.

The rearrangement joins TRBV28 to TRBJ2-1; 7 bases align to TRBD2. After removal of 3 bases from V and 5 bases from J, the junction contained 7 bases not matched to a gene. This CDR3 contains 15 residues. The V gene's germline CDR1 is MDHEN and CDR2 SYDVKM. The DNA of the CDR3 is TGTGCCAGCAGTTTCCCGGGACTAACCAACAATGAGCAGTTCTTC. It specifies CASSFPGLTNNEQFF.

The rearrangement uses TRBV5-4 and TRBJ2-3, with TRBD1 identical over 10 bases. Germline V lookup: CDR1 SGHNT, CDR2 YYREEE (reference sequence). V trimming: 4 bases; J trimming: 6 bases; junction bases outside the gene matches: 5. This CDR3 region has 14 residues. Here the CDR3 DNA reads TGTGCCAGCAGCGCCCGGGACAGGGGCGATACGCAGTATTTT. Its protein product is CASSARDRGDTQYF.

This chain uses TRBV28 with TRBJ2-2, with TRBD2 identical over 12 bases. Germline lookup yields CDR1 MDHEN and CDR2 SYDVKM. With V trimmed by 3 bases and J by 1 base, 6 bases remained unmatched. The CDR3 contains 18 residues. Here the CDR3 reads CASSLDGLAGWNTGELFF. CDR3 bases: TGTGCCAGCAGTTTGGACGGACTAGCGGGGTGGAACACCGGGGAGCTGTTTTTT.

The V gene is TRBV27, the J gene TRBJ1-1; a weak D match, TRBD1 (5 bases). Germline V gives CDR1 MNHEY, CDR2 SMNVEV (reference sequence). The length of the CDR3 is 15 residues. Deletions cut 3 bases from V and 0 bases from J, with 11 bases between. Here the CDR3 DNA reads TGTGCCAGCAGTTTGTGGTCGGACATGAACACTGAAGCTTTCTTT. It specifies CASSLWSDMNTEAFF.

The chain employs TRBV9 and TRBJ1-1; D ambiguous. Germline V gives CDR1 SGDLS, CDR2 YYNGEE. Deletions cut 3 bases from V and 3 bases from J, with 18 bases between. The CDR3 has 16 residues. The CDR3 region is CASSGNRARGYTEAFF. The CDR3 DNA reads as TGTGCCAGCAGCGGAAACCGGGCCCGTGGGTACACTGAAGCTTTCTTT.

The gene calls are TRBV29-1 and TRBJ2-7; D not certain. The CDR3 has 12 residues. Per germline, CDR1 SQVTM and CDR2 ANQGSEA. V lost 4 bases to trimming and J lost 2 bases, with 9 bases between them. The chain's CDR3 is CSVVYRTYEQYF. The CDR3 coding sequence is TGCAGCGTTGTGTACAGAACCTACGAGCAGTACTTC.

The chain is built from TRBV18 and TRBJ1-4; D gene ambiguous. V lost 2 bases and J 0 bases, leaving 4 bases between the germline ends. The CDR3 is 14 amino acids. Germline V gene data show CDR1 as KGHSH and CDR2 as LQKENI. The CDR3 DNA follows: TGTGCCAGCTCACCAAGTGCAACTAATGAAAAACTGTTTTTT. This sequence encodes CASSPSATNEKLFF.

The chain uses TRBV7-9 and TRBJ2-5, with 15 bases that match TRBD2. V was pared by 5 bases and J by 1 base, with 8 bases of the junction left unmatched. Germline V gene lookup returns CDR1 SEHNR and CDR2 FQNEAQ (reference sequence). This CDR3 has 18 residues. The CDR3 loop reads CASSKRTSGGALQETQYF. The CDR3 bases are TGTGCCAGCAGCAAAAGGACTAGCGGGGGGGCTCTCCAAGAGACCCAGTACTTC.